This T cell receptor (beta chain) was sequenced during a study of shared clonotypes between healthy human individuals. TCRdb's table, derived via immunoSEQ multiplex PCR, lists solely in-frame clones and lacks some. The profile shows about 480,000 clones, approximately 79% of them singletons. The CDR3 contains 13 residues. V lost 6 bases to trimming and J lost 3 bases, with 11 bases between them. CDR1 and CDR2 (germline): KGHSH, LQKENI. Sequenced sample: PBMCs. The rearrangement links TRBV18 to TRBJ2-5, with no clear D. The receptor was derived from a middle-aged woman in good health. Some clones in this sample may be carry-over from other donors' samples. The chain's CDR3 is CASSLGRKETQYF. The DNA of the CDR3 is TGTGCCAGCTCCCTGGGAAGGAAAGAGACCCAGTACTTC.